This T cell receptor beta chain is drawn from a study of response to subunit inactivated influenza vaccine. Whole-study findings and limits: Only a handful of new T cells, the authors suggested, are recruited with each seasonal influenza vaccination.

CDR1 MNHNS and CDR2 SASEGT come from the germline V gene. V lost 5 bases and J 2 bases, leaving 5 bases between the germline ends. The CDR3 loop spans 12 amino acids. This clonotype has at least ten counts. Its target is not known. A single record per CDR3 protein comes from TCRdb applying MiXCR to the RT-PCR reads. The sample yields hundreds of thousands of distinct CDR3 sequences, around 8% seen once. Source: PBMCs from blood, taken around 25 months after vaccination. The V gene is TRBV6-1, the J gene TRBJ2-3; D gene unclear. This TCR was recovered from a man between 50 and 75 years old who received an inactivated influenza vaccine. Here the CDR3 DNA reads TGTGCCAGCAGTAAGAACACAGATACGCAGTATTTT. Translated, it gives CASSKNTDTQYF.